This T cell receptor (beta chain) was profiled in a study of blood T cell repertoires in COVID-19. The germline V gene encodes CDR1 SGHTA and CDR2 FQGNSA. This CDR3 comprises 14 residues. V dropped 0 bases and J dropped 3 bases, with 9 bases sitting between them. Assay: immunoSEQ multiplex PCR; the TCRdb copy retains only in-frame clones and omits some. The sample consists of about 230,000 clones, more than 65% of them appearing once. Sequenced material: peripheral blood. The clonotype comes from a woman between 40 and 50 years old who had recovered from COVID-19. The genes are TRBV7-2 and TRBJ2-7; D possibly corresponds to TRBD1 (6 bases). CDR3 sequence reads: CASSLATGNYEQYF. The DNA of the CDR3 is TGTGCCAGCAGCTTAGCTACAGGGAACTACGAGCAGTACTTC.